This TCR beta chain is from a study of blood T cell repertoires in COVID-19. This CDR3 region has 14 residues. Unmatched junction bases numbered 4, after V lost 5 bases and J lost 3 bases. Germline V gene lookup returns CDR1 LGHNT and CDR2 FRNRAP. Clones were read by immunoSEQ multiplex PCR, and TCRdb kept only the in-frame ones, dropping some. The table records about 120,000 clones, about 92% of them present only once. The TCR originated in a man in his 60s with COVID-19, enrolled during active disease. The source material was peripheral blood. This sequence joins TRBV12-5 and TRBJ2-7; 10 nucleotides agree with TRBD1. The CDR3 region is CASGEGTGVYEQYF. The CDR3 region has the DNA TGTGCTAGTGGTGAGGGGACAGGGGTCTACGAGCAGTACTTC.